One and the same sample provided the 7 T cell receptor beta chains below, sequenced in a study of T cells in tuberculosis. Sequencing was performed with immunoSEQ multiplex PCR; in TCRdb, only in-frame clones are kept and a portion is missing. The table records tens of thousands of clones, roughly 96% of them present only once. Source material: PBMCs. Receptors originate from a donor between 5 and 29 years old with latent tuberculosis or without tuberculosis infection.

In DNA form, the CDR3 reads TGTGCCAGCAATAGACAGGGGTGGAATGAGCAGTTCTTC. Protein sequence: CASNRQGWNEQFF. The gene calls are TRBV6-1 and TRBJ2-1, with 8 nucleotides matching TRBD1. Germline CDR1 MNHNS, CDR2 SASEGT. V was clipped by 7 bases and J by 7 bases; unmatched bases: 6. The CDR3 is 13 residues long.

This sequence joins TRBV4-1 and TRBJ1-6; no definite D call. This CDR3 region has 12 residues. V lost 3 bases and J 9 bases, leaving 6 bases between the germline ends. Germline V gene data show CDR1 as MGHRA and CDR2 as YSYEKL. This CDR3 is CASSQPVSPLHF. Here the CDR3 DNA reads TGCGCCAGCAGCCAGCCGGTTTCACCCCTCCACTTT.

The V call is TRBV4-2, the J call TRBJ1-2; D unclear. Trimming stripped 1 base from V and 8 bases from J, with 14 bases between. In germline, CDR1 is LGHNA, CDR2 YNFKEQ. The CDR3 length is 14 residues. The CDR3 region is CASSQVLPGKGYTF. In DNA form, the CDR3 reads TGTGCCAGCAGCCAAGTTCTCCCGGGGAAAGGCTACACCTTC.

This chain's CDR3 is CASSPRQGADTEAFF. The CDR3 nucleotides are TGTGCCAGCAGCCCTCGACAGGGGGCGGACACTGAAGCTTTCTTT. The chain couples TRBV9 to TRBJ1-1, with 10 bases lining up with TRBD1. V gave up 4 bases and J gave up 3 bases; unmatched junction bases: 6. The CDR3 sequence is 15 residues long. Germline loops: CDR1 SGDLS, CDR2 YYNGEE.

The chain uses TRBV2 and TRBJ2-7; D not certain. This CDR3 has 14 amino acids. Per germline, CDR1 SNHLY and CDR2 FYNNEI. V lost 3 bases and J 3 bases, leaving 12 bases between the germline ends. Here the CDR3 reads CASSEPQISYEQYF. As DNA, the CDR3 is TGTGCCAGCAGTGAGCCACAGATTAGCTACGAGCAGTACTTC. The whole variable domain, filled in from reference TRBV2 and TRBJ2-7, reads EPEVTQTPSHQVTQMGQEVILRCVPISNHLYFYWYRQILGQKVEFLVSFYNNEISEKSEIFDDQFSVERPDGSNFTLKIRSTKLEDSAMYFCASSEPQISYEQYFGPGTRLTVT.

The rearrangement joins TRBV5-8 to TRBJ2-7, with D unclear. Trimming removed 0 bases at V and 6 bases at J, with 22 bases between. The CDR3 extends over 17 amino acids. Germline V gene sequence: CDR1 SGHTS, CDR2 YDEGEE. The CDR3 is CASSLDGGSLTGSEQYF. Here the CDR3 DNA reads TGTGCCAGCAGCTTGGATGGCGGCAGCTTAACCGGATCCGAGCAGTACTTC.

The rearrangement uses TRBV7-3 and TRBJ1-1; TRBD1 agrees at 7 bases. With 0 bases clipped from V and 9 bases from J, the junction kept 13 bases outside the gene matches. The CDR3 is made up of 16 amino acids. Germline-derived CDR1 and CDR2 are SGHTA and FQGTGA. The CDR3 DNA reads as TGTGCCAGCAGCTTAACGTCCGGGACAGCCGTCGATAAAGCTTTCTTT. Translation: CASSLTSGTAVDKAFF.